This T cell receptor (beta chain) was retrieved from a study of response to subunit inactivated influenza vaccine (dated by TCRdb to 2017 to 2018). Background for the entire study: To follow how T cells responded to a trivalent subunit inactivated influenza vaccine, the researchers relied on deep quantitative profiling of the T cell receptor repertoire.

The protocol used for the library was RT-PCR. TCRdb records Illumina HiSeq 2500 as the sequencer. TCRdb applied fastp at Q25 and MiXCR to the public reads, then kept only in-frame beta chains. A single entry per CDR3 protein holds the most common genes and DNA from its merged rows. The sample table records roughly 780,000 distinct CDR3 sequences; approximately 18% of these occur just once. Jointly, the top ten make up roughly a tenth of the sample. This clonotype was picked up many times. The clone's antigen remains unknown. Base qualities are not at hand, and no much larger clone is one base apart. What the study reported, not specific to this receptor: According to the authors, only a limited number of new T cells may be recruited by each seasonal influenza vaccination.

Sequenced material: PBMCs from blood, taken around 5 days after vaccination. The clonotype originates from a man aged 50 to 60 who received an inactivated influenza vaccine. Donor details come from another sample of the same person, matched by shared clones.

The DNA sequence is TGTGCCAGCAGCTTAGCCTCGTTCCGGGGGCTGCAGACCCAGTACTTC. The encoded protein is CASSLASFRGLQTQYF. The chain couples TRBV7-6 to TRBJ2-5, with the D assignment possibly TRBD1 or TRBD2, given 6 matching bases for each. Inclusive of the bounding cysteine and phenylalanine, the CDR3 is 16 residues long. The read is trimmed to its CDR3 DNA, 48 bases read in frame from base 1. CDR1 and CDR2, looked up from the germline V gene, are SGHVS and FNYEAQ. Cut back by 0 bases and 6 bases, the V and J ends lie 17 bases apart. The reference TRBV7-6 and TRBJ2-5 proteins fill in what lies around the CDR3, so the full variable domain reads GAGVSQSPRYKVTKRGQDVALRCDPISGHVSLYWYRQALGQGPEFLTYFNYEAQQDKSGLPNDRFSAERPEGSISTLTIQRTEQRDSAMYRCASSLASFRGLQTQYFGPGTRLLVL.